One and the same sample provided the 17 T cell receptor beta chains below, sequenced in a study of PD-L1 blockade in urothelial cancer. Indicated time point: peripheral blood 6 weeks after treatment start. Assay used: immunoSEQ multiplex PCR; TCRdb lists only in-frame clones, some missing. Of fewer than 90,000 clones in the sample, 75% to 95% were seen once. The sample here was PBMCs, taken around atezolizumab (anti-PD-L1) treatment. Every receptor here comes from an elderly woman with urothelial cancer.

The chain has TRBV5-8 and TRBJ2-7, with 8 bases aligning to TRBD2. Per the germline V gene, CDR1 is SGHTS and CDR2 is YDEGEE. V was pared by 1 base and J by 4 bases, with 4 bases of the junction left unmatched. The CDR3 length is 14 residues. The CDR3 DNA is TGTGCCAGCAGCTTGCCGCGGGAGGCGTACGAGCAGTACTTC. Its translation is CASSLPREAYEQYF.

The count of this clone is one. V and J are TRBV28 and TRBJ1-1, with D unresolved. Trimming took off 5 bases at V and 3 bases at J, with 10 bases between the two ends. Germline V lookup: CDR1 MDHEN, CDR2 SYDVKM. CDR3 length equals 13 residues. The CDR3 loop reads CASSLRHYTEAFF. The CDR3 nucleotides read TGTGCCAGCAGTCTTAGACATTACACTGAAGCTTTCTTT.

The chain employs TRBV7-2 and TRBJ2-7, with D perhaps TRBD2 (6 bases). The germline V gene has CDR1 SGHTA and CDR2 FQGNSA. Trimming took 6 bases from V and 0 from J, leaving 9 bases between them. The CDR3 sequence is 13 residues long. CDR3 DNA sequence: TGTGCCAGCAGATTCGGGAGCTCCTACGAGCAGTACTTC. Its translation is CASRFGSSYEQYF.

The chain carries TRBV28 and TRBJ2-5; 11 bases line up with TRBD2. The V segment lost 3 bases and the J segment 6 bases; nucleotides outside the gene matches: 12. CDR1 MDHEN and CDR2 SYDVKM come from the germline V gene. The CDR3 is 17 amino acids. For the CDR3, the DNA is TGTGCCAGCAGTTTGGCACATCGGACTAGCGGGCGGAAGACCCAGTACTTC. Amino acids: CASSLAHRTSGRKTQYF.

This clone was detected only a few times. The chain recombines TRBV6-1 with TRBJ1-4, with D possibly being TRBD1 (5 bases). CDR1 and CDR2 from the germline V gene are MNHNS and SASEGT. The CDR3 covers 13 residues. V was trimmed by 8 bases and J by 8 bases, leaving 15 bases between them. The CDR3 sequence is CASATGQREKLFF. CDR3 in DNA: TGTGCCAGCGCAACAGGACAACGCGAAAAACTGTTTTTT.

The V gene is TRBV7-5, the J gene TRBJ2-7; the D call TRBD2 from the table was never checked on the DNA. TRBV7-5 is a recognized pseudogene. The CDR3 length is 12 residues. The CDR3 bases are TGTGTCAGAAGCCTTTACTCCTACGAGCAGTACTTC. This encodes CVRSLYSYEQYF.

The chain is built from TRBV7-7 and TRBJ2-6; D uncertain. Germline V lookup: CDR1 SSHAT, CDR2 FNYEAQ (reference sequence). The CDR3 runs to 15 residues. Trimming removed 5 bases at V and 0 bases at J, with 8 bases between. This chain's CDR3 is CASSPPGSGANVLTF. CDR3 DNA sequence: TGTGCCAGCAGCCCCCCGGGCTCTGGGGCCAACGTCCTGACTTTC.

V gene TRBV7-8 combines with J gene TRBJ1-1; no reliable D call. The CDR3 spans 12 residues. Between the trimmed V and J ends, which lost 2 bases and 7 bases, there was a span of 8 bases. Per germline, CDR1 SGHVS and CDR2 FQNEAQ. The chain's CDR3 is CASSLHLSEAFF. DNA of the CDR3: TGTGCCAGCAGCTTACATCTCAGTGAAGCTTTCTTT.

The CDR3 DNA follows: TGTGCCAGCAGCTCACCCCGCGGGTTCTCTGGAAACACCATATATTTT. It codes for CASSSPRGFSGNTIYF. The rearrangement uses TRBV28 and TRBJ1-3; no reliable D call. V was clipped by 6 bases and J by 0 bases, with 15 bases between them. The CDR3 length is 16 residues. Germline CDR1 reads MDHEN; CDR2 reads SYDVKM.

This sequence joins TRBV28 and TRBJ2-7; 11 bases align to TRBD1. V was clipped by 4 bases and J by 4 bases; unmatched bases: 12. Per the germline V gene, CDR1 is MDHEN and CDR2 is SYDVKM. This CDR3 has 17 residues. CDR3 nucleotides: TGTGCCAGCAGTTCAGGTCGGGACAGGGGGTTCCGATACGAGCAGTACTTC. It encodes CASSSGRDRGFRYEQYF.

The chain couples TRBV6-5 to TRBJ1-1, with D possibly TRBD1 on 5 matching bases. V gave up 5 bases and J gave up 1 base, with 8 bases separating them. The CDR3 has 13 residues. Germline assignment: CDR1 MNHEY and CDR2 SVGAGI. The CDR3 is CASSPGQNTEAFF. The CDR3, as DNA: TGTGCCAGCAGTCCCGGACAGAACACTGAAGCTTTCTTT.

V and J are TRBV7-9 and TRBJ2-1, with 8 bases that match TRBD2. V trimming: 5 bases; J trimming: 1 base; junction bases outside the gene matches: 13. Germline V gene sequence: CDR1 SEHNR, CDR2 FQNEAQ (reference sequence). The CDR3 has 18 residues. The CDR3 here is CASSGRTSNHRSYNEQFF. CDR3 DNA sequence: TGTGCCAGCAGCGGCCGGACTAGCAATCACAGGTCCTACAATGAGCAGTTCTTC. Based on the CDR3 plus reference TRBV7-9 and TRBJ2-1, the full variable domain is DTGVSQNPRHKITKRGQNVTFRCDPISEHNRLYWYRQTLGQGPEFLTYFQNEAQLEKSRLLSDRFSAERPKGSFSTLEIQRTEQGDSAMYLCASSGRTSNHRSYNEQFFGPGTRLTVL.

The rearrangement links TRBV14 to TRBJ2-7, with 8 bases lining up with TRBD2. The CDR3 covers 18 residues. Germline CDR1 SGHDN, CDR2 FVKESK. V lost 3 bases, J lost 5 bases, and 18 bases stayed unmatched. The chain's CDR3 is CASSQGVGRALLGHEQYF. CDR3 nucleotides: TGTGCCAGCAGCCAGGGCGTCGGGAGGGCCTTACTGGGACACGAGCAGTACTTC.

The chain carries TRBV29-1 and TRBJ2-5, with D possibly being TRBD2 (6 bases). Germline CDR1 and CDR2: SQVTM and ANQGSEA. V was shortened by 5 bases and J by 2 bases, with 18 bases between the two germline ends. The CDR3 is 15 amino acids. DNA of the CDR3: TGCAGCGTTTCGACTGACGCGGGATCACAAGAGACCCAGTACTTC. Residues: CSVSTDAGSQETQYF.

The CDR3 DNA reads TGTGCCAGCAGAATGCCGGGACAGAGATACGAGCAGTACTTC. It yields the protein CASRMPGQRYEQYF. V is TRBV5-8 and J is TRBJ2-7; 7 bases agree with TRBD1. The CDR3 has 14 residues. With 5 bases clipped from V and 4 bases from J, the junction kept 9 bases outside the gene matches. Germline values: CDR1 SGHTS, CDR2 YDEGEE.

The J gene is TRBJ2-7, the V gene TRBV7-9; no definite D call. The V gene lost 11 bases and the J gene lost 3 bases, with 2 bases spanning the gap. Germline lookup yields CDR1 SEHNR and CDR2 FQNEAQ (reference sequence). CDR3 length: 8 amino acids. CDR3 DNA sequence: TGTGCCCACTACGAGCAGTACTTC. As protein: CAHYEQYF.

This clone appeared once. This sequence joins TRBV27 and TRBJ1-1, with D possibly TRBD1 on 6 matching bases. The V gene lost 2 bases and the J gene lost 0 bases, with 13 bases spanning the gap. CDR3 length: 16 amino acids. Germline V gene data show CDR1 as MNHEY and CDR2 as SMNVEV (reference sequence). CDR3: CASSLLRTDMNTEAFF. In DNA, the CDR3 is TGTGCCAGCAGTTTACTAAGGACAGACATGAACACTGAAGCTTTCTTT.